These 9 T cell receptor beta chains were all obtained from the same sample, sequenced in a study of CD8 T cells in ankylosing spondylitis. Each CDR3 protein is one row after TCRdb ran MiXCR on the 5' RACE reads. This sample has hundreds of thousands of distinct CDR3 sequences, with approximately 17% found just once. General study points: What appeared characteristic of ankylosing spondylitis blood was a TCR beta motif of seven to nine highly homologous variants.

Their antigen targets remain unknown. Sequencing was carried out using blood, either unsorted or a sorted T cell fraction (not recorded which). The receptors derive from a male donor with ankylosing spondylitis.

V is TRBV14 and J is TRBJ1-1, with a possible D match to TRBD1 (6 bases). The CDR3 sequence is 15 residues long. Germline V gene lookup returns CDR1 SGHDN and CDR2 FVKESK. V lost 4 bases and J 0 bases, leaving 12 bases between the germline ends. DNA of the CDR3: TGTGCCAGCAGCCGAGGGGGGACGGTGAACACTGAAGCTTTCTTT. This translates into CASSRGGTVNTEAFF.

Details on this clonotype: Relative to the germline gene, one junction end is altered; a read error may explain this. The chain couples TRBV20-1 to TRBJ2-5; TRBD2 agrees at 8 bases. This CDR3 region has 12 residues. From germline, CDR1 is DFQATT and CDR2 SNEGSKA (reference sequence). The CDR3 DNA is TGCAGCGCCTCCGAGGGTGCGGGGGGCCGATGCTTC. Translation gives CSASEGAGGRCF.

The rearrangement uses TRBV19 and TRBJ2-7; possible D gene TRBD2, 6 bases. Per the germline V gene, CDR1 is LNHDA and CDR2 is SQIVND (reference sequence). Trimming removed 3 bases from V and 2 bases from J, with 14 bases in between. This CDR3 has 15 amino acids. The CDR3 spells CASSISRGKTYEQYF. CDR3 bases: TGTGCCAGTAGTATTTCTCGGGGGAAGACCTACGAGCAGTACTTC.

The CDR3 DNA sequence: TGTGCCACCAGCAGATCCGAGGGGGTCGGGCAGTTCTTC. As protein: CATSRSEGVGQFF. The rearrangement links TRBV15 to TRBJ2-1; possibly TRBD1 for D (6 bases). The CDR3 loop spans 13 amino acids. The V gene lost 2 bases and the J gene lost 12 bases, with 14 bases spanning the gap. Germline lookup yields CDR1 LNHNV and CDR2 YYDKDF (reference sequence).

The chain combines TRBV24-1 with TRBJ2-3; D unclear. Trimming took 0 bases from V and 5 from J, leaving 5 bases between them. The CDR3 contains 13 residues. Germline V gene data show CDR1 as KGHDR and CDR2 as SFDVKD. CDR3 coding DNA: TGTGCCACCAGTGATTTGCCCATAGATACGCAGTATTTT. Protein product: CATSDLPIDTQYF.

The chain recombines TRBV5-1 with TRBJ2-3; 13 positions match TRBD2. This CDR3 has 17 amino acids. The junction had 6 bases not matched to a gene; V was cut back by 0 bases and J by 5 bases. CDR1 is SGHRS, CDR2 YFSETQ, per germline. CDR3 in amino acids: CASSLAGLAGAGDTQYF. For the CDR3, the DNA is TGCGCCAGCAGCTTGGCCGGACTAGCGGGGGCGGGAGATACGCAGTATTTT.

The table lists this clonotype with many counts. The chain is built from TRBV7-9 and TRBJ2-3, with D possibly TRBD2 on 6 matching bases. Germline assignment: CDR1 SEHNR and CDR2 FQNEAQ (reference sequence). The CDR3 loop spans 15 amino acids. Trimming removed 6 bases at V and 0 bases at J, with 13 bases between. The CDR3 region is CASSSRLESTDTQYF. In DNA form, the CDR3 reads TGTGCCAGCAGTTCTCGACTAGAGAGCACAGATACGCAGTATTTT.

The chain has TRBV7-2 and TRBJ2-4; 12 bases map to TRBD2. The germline V gene encodes CDR1 SGHTA and CDR2 FQGNSA. J gave up 8 bases and V 5 bases, and 7 bases lay outside the gene matches. The CDR3 consists of 15 residues. CDR3 in amino acids: CASSLLAGGPYIQYF. In DNA, the CDR3 is TGTGCCAGCAGCCTTCTAGCGGGAGGGCCCTACATTCAGTACTTC.

This clonotype occurred a few times. The chain couples TRBV9 to TRBJ2-2; D may match TRBD1 or TRBD2 (5 bases each). The CDR3 totals 13 residues. Per the germline V gene, CDR1 is SGDLS and CDR2 is YYNGEE. V was cut by 1 base and J by 5 bases, with 6 bases left in between. CDR3 loop: CASSVWGTGELFF. The CDR3 nucleotides read TGTGCCAGCAGCGTATGGGGGACCGGGGAGCTGTTTTTT.